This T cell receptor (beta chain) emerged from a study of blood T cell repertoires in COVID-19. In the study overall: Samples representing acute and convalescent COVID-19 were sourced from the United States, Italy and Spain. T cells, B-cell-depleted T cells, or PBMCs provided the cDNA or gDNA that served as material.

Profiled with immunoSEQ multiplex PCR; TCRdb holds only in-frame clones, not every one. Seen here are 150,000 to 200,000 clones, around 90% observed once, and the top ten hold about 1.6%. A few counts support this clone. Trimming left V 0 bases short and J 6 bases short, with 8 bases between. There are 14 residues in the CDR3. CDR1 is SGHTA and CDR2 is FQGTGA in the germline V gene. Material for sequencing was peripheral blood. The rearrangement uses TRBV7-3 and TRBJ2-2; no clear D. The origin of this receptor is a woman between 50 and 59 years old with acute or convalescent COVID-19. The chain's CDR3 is CASSLTIDSGELFF. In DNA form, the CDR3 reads TGTGCCAGCAGCTTAACTATAGATTCCGGGGAGCTGTTTTTT.